This T cell receptor (beta chain) comes out of a study of a mutant IDH1 vaccine in newly diagnosed glioma. Turning to the study itself: Following radiotherapy alone, or alongside temozolomide cycles, vaccination was started after an interval of 4-6 weeks. Most patients had received both radiotherapy and temozolomide, the prior options being radiotherapy, temozolomide, or both.

The time point was: week 11, during vaccination. What each vaccine dose contained was 300 ug of mutant IDH1 20-mer peptide, accompanied by topical imiquimod. The donors' diagnosis was new WHO grade 3 or 4 astrocytoma that was IDH1-mutant and ATRX-lost. Turning to this clone: Its antigen is still unknown.

Data came from immunoSEQ multiplex PCR; TCRdb stores just in-frame clones and leaves some out. The data contain about 130,000 clones, just under 80% of them singletons. Study-level points and caveats: Changes to the top peripheral T cell clonotypes appeared unrelated to pseudoprogression.

Trimming cost V 7 bases and J 6 bases, with 7 bases left between them. The V gene's germline CDR1 is SNHLY and CDR2 FYNNEI. CDR3 length: 11 residues. The gene calls are TRBV2 and TRBJ2-1; no reliable D call. This clonotype was sampled from a man between 35 and 55 years old with glioma. The sequenced sample was PBMCs, obtained from a glioma patient whose treatment included an IDH1 peptide vaccine. This CDR3 reads CASNSLNEQFF. As DNA, the CDR3 is TGTGCCAGCAACTCCCTCAATGAGCAGTTCTTC.